This section outlines one T cell receptor beta chain sequence together with its context. The antigen is not known. The data were taken from a study of cytomegalovirus exposure and HLA in healthy donors. Study-wide findings and caveats: Associated with HLA alleles at 0.05 false discovery rate in a later analysis were 17,000 or so TCR beta sequences. In a later analysis, several top co-occurrence clusters appeared linked to parvovirus B19, influenza, CMV and Epstein-Barr virus. The classifier was said to identify cytomegalovirus status with high specificity and sensitivity.

The CDR3 consists of 14 residues. Trimming removed 5 bases at V and 8 bases at J, with 16 bases between. Per germline, CDR1 LNHDA and CDR2 SQIVND (reference sequence). Both 60 Vbeta primers and 13 Jbeta primers went into the PCR. Sequencing used immunoSEQ multiplex PCR; TCRdb keeps in-frame clones, though not all of them. The data show 100,000 to 150,000 clones, approximately 78% seen once. V is TRBV19 and J is TRBJ2-4; D ambiguous. This receptor was obtained from a human donor in good health. What was sequenced was PBMCs. The chain's CDR3 is CASSQPPQYHIQYF. The CDR3 DNA reads as TGTGCCAGTAGTCAACCACCTCAGTATCACATTCAGTACTTC. The entire variable domain, with the rest obtained from reference TRBV19 and TRBJ2-4, is as follows: DGGITQSPKYLFRKEGQNVTLSCEQNLNHDAMYWYRQDPGQGLRLIYYSQIVNDFQKGDIAEGYSVSREKKESFPLTVTSAQKNPTAFYLCASSQPPQYHIQYFGAGTRLSVL.